The 20 T cell receptor beta chains reported below all come from one sample, sequenced in a study of human T cells and chemical hapten exposure. Indicated time point: patch test 2, 6 weeks after DPC sensitization. Treatment given: therapeutic diphenylcyclopropenone sensitization with weekly scalp DPC. MiXCR, run by TCRdb on the RACE reads, gives a single entry per CDR3 protein. The table lists approximately 350,000 distinct CDR3 sequences, about 6% of them singletons. The source was whole blood, collected in connection with sensitization to the hapten diphenylcyclopropenone (DPC). All receptors come from a woman aged 18-29 years with alopecia areata. Some clones in this sample may be carry-over from other donors' samples.

The rearrangement links TRBV6-1 to TRBJ1-5; D not certain. V lost 5 bases, J lost 6 bases, and 11 bases lay in between. Germline CDR1 reads MNHNS; CDR2 reads SASEGT. CDR3 size: 13 residues. DNA for the CDR3: TGTGCCAGCAGTTGGGGTCGAAGTCAGCCCCAGCATTTT. Translation gives CASSWGRSQPQHF.

The sample holds many counts of this clonotype. The rearrangement joins TRBV18 to TRBJ1-5, with 11 bases aligning to TRBD1. CDR1 and CDR2 (germline): KGHSH, LQKENI. CDR3 length equals 15 residues. The trim removed 3 bases at V and 5 bases at J, leaving 3 bases unmatched. The CDR3 region is CASSPRTGGDQPQHF. The DNA for the CDR3 is TGTGCCAGCTCACCCCGGACAGGGGGCGATCAGCCCCAGCATTTT.

This clonotype was picked up a small number of times. The J gene is TRBJ1-2, the V gene TRBV12-3 or TRBV12-4; D perhaps matches TRBD1 (6 bases). This CDR3 is 15 amino acids long. V lost 6 bases and J 6 bases, leaving 20 bases between the germline ends. The CDR3 bases are TGTGCCAGCAGACTCCGCGGACAGCCTGGGGATGGCTACACCTTC. Translation: CASRLRGQPGDGYTF.

CDR3 protein: CASSAGQGVSSSPLHF. As DNA, the CDR3 is TGTGCCAGCAGCGCCGGACAGGGCGTATCGAGTTCACCCCTCCACTTT. The J gene is TRBJ1-6, the V gene TRBV13; 8 bases are shared with TRBD1. Germline CDR1 reads PRHDT; CDR2 reads FYEKMQ (reference sequence). The trim removed 5 bases at V and 9 bases at J, leaving 12 bases unmatched. This CDR3 is 16 amino acids long.

The chain employs TRBV7-9 and TRBJ1-4, with D uncertain. Germline V gene lookup returns CDR1 SEHNR and CDR2 FQNEAQ (reference sequence). V was shortened by 5 bases and J by 10 bases, with 11 bases between the two germline ends. This CDR3 spans 12 amino acids. Here the CDR3 DNA reads TGTGCCAGCAGCCGAGTTACATCAAAACTGTTTTTT. Translated, it gives CASSRVTSKLFF.

This clonotype was observed many times. This chain links TRBV7-2 with TRBJ1-5, with D possibly TRBD1 on 6 matching bases. The CDR3 is made up of 15 amino acids. The germline V gene encodes CDR1 SGHTA and CDR2 FQGNSA. V gave up 5 bases and J gave up 3 bases, with 14 bases separating them. CDR3 coding DNA: TGTGCCAGCAGCGTCACAGGGTACCACAATCAGCCCCAGCATTTT. Translation gives CASSVTGYHNQPQHF.

This chain connects TRBV5-6 to TRBJ1-1; D may be TRBD1 (5 bases). In germline, CDR1 is SGHDT, CDR2 YYEEEE. Trimming took 0 bases from V and 4 from J, leaving 10 bases between them. This CDR3 is 14 amino acids long. CDR3 region: CASSLGGGTTEAFF. In DNA form, the CDR3 reads TGTGCCAGCAGCTTGGGAGGAGGGACCACTGAAGCTTTCTTT.

The V and J genes are TRBV4-3 and TRBJ2-1, with 7 bases that match TRBD2. Per the germline V gene, CDR1 is LGHNA and CDR2 is YSLEER. After removal of 1 base from V and 8 bases from J, the junction contained 8 bases not matched to a gene. The CDR3 extends over 15 amino acids. CDR3: CASSQVIGGSDEQFF. CDR3 coding DNA: TGCGCCAGCAGCCAAGTTATCGGGGGGAGCGATGAGCAGTTCTTC.

This clonotype was counted only a few times. The V and J genes are TRBV6-6 and TRBJ2-5; a possible D gene is TRBD2 (6 bases). The V gene's germline CDR1 is MNHNY and CDR2 SVGAGI (reference sequence). The germline V and J ends were trimmed by 3 bases and 2 bases, with 19 bases remaining between them. This CDR3 region has 17 residues. CDR3 DNA: TGTGCCAGCAGTTATAAGGAGGGTCAATATGATCAAGAGACCCAGTACTTC. This encodes CASSYKEGQYDQETQYF.

This clonotype appeared a few times. The V call is TRBV4-3, the J call TRBJ2-2; D possibly corresponds to TRBD1 (5 bases). From germline, CDR1 is LGHNA and CDR2 YSLEER. The V end lost 1 base, the J end lost 4 bases, and 7 bases lay between the germline ends. The CDR3 runs to 14 residues. CDR3 in DNA: TGCGCCAGCAGCCAAGGCAGGGTCACCGGGGAGCTGTTTTTT. This encodes CASSQGRVTGELFF.

This clonotype occurred many times. J is TRBJ1-2 and V is TRBV5-6; no clear D gene. Germline V gene data show CDR1 as SGHDT and CDR2 as YYEEEE. This CDR3 has 13 amino acids. The V end lost 0 bases, the J end lost 8 bases, and 11 bases lay between the germline ends. The DNA of the CDR3 is TGTGCCAGCAGCTTGGATCAGCGGTCCGGCTACACCTTC. Its protein product is CASSLDQRSGYTF. Filled out from reference TRBV5-6 and TRBJ1-2, the complete variable domain reads DAGVTQSPTHLIKTRGQQVTLRCSPKSGHDTVSWYQQALGQGPQFIFQYYEEEERQRGNFPDRFSGHQFPNYSSELNVNALLLGDSALYLCASSLDQRSGYTFGSGTRLTVV.

In this sample, this clonotype turned up many times. The CDR3 nucleotides are TGTGCCAGCAGTGAAATGGGCAGGACCAATAATTCACCCCTCCACTTT. Translated: CASSEMGRTNNSPLHF. The chain couples TRBV2 to TRBJ1-6; D is unclear. The V gene's germline CDR1 is SNHLY and CDR2 FYNNEI. V lost 2 bases and J 5 bases, leaving 13 bases between the germline ends. The length of the CDR3 is 16 residues.

The chain carries TRBV20-1 and TRBJ2-3; the D gene is possibly TRBD1 (5 bases). From germline, CDR1 is DFQATT and CDR2 SNEGSKA (reference sequence). This CDR3 has 13 residues. Trimming cost V 7 bases and J 0 bases, with 11 bases left between them. CDR3 nucleotides: TGCAGTGTAGTCGGACACAGCACAGATACGCAGTATTTT. Its translation: CSVVGHSTDTQYF.

This clonotype was detected ten times or more. The chain has TRBV25-1 and TRBJ1-3, with 7 nucleotides matching TRBD1. Germline V CDR1 and CDR2: MGHDK, SYGVNS. This CDR3 spans 17 amino acids. The V gene end was trimmed by 1 base and the J gene end by 2 bases; junction bases not matched to a gene: 8. CDR3 in amino acids: CASSELSRQGAGNTIYF. CDR3 DNA sequence: TGTGCCAGCAGTGAATTGTCTAGGCAGGGGGCTGGAAACACCATATATTTT.

This clonotype came up many times. The gene calls are TRBV3-1 and TRBJ1-2, with TRBD1 matching over 9 bases. V dropped 4 bases and J dropped 5; count of bases not matched to a gene: 5. CDR3 length: 14 amino acids. Germline CDR1 is LGHDT and CDR2 is YNNKEL (reference sequence). CDR3 DNA sequence: TGTGCCAGCAGCCCCTGGGACAGGGAGTATGGCTACACCTTC. Its protein product is CASSPWDREYGYTF.

This chain joins TRBV20-1 and TRBJ2-4; D unclear. The germline gives CDR1 DFQATT, CDR2 SNEGSKA (reference sequence). This CDR3 is built from 12 residues. Between the trimmed V and J ends, which lost 3 bases and 9 bases, there was a span of 12 bases. CDR3 DNA: TGCAGTGCTAGGGCCCCGGAAGCCATTCAGTACTTC. This translates into CSARAPEAIQYF.

This clonotype was seen many times. The chain joins TRBV4-3 to TRBJ2-1, with 7 positions matching TRBD1. Losses at the gene ends were 0 bases for V and 4 bases for J; bases not matched to a gene: 6. Germline loops: CDR1 LGHNA, CDR2 YSLEER. This CDR3 has 16 amino acids. The CDR3 region has the DNA TGCGCCAGCAGCCAAGAAACTGACAGGGCGTACAATGAGCAGTTCTTC. Amino acid sequence: CASSQETDRAYNEQFF.

This clonotype was observed at least ten times. V is TRBV28 and J is TRBJ1-2; 7 bases line up with TRBD1. Trimming removed 8 bases from V and 1 base from J; junction bases left unmatched: 1. Germline CDR1 MDHEN, CDR2 SYDVKM. The CDR3 runs 12 residues. The CDR3 is CASQGDNYGYTF. CDR3 DNA: TGTGCCAGCCAGGGGGATAACTATGGCTACACCTTC.

This sequence joins TRBV28 and TRBJ2-1; no clear D. Trimming removed 2 bases from V and 7 bases from J, with 9 bases in between. There are 13 residues in the CDR3. The germline V gene encodes CDR1 MDHEN and CDR2 SYDVKM. The CDR3 reads CASSLQNLNEQFF. The CDR3 DNA is TGTGCCAGCAGTTTACAAAACTTAAATGAGCAGTTCTTC.

The sample holds a few counts of this clonotype. The chain carries TRBV4-1 and TRBJ2-1, with D hard to call. Germline-derived CDR1 and CDR2 are MGHRA and YSYEKL. This CDR3 spans 15 amino acids. Trimming shortened V by 3 bases and J by 6 bases, and 15 bases separated the two germline ends. The CDR3 sequence: CASSHGPVPVNEQFF. CDR3 bases: TGCGCCAGCAGCCACGGACCCGTCCCGGTCAATGAGCAGTTCTTC.